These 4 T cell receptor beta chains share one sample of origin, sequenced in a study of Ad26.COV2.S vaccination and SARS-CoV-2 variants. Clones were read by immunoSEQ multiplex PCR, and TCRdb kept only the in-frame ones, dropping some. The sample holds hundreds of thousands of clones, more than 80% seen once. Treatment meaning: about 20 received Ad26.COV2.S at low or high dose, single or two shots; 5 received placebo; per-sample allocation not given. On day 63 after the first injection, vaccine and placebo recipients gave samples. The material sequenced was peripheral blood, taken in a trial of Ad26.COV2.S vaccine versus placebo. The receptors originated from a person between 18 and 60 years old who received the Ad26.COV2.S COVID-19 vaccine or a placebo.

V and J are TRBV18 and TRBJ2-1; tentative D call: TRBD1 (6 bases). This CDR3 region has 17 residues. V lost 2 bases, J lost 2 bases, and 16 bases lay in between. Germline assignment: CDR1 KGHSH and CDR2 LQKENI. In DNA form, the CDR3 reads TGTGCCAGCTCACCAGTTGGAACGGACAGCCCCTACAATGAGCAGTTCTTC. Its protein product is CASSPVGTDSPYNEQFF.

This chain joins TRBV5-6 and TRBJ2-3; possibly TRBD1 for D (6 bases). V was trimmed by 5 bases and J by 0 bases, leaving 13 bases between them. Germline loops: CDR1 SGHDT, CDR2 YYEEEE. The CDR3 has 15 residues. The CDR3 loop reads CASSRTGWSTDTQYF. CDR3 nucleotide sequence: TGTGCCAGCAGTCGTACAGGGTGGAGCACAGATACGCAGTATTTT. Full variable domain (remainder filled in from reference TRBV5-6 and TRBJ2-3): DAGVTQSPTHLIKTRGQQVTLRCSPKSGHDTVSWYQQALGQGPQFIFQYYEEEERQRGNFPDRFSGHQFPNYSSELNVNALLLGDSALYLCASSRTGWSTDTQYFGPGTRLTVL.

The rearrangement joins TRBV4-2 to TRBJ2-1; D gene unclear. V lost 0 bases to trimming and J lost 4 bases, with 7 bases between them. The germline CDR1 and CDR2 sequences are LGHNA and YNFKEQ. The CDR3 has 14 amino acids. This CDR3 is CASSQDNIYNEQFF. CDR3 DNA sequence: TGTGCCAGCAGCCAAGATAACATTTACAATGAGCAGTTCTTC.

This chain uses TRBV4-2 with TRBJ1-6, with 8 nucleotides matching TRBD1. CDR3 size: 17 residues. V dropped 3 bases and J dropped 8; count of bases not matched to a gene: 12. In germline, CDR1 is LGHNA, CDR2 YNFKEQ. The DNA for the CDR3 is TGTGCCAGCAGCCAGACCCTGCAGGGGGCTGATGATTCACCCCTCCACTTT. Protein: CASSQTLQGADDSPLHF.